Each of the 19 T cell receptor beta chains below was sequenced from the same sample in a study of blood T cell repertoires in COVID-19. Clones were read by immunoSEQ multiplex PCR, and TCRdb kept only the in-frame ones, dropping some. The table lists just over 80,000 clones, 81% of them singletons, with approximately 44% in the top ten. Sequenced sample: peripheral blood. These receptor sequences come from a man at least 80 years old with acute or convalescent COVID-19.

The chain recombines TRBV5-1 with TRBJ1-1; D is unresolved. Between the trimmed V and J ends, which lost 0 bases and 6 bases, there was a span of 12 bases. This CDR3 is built from 14 residues. The V gene's germline CDR1 is SGHRS and CDR2 YFSETQ. For the CDR3, the DNA is TGCGCCAGCAGCTTGGTTGAGGGTCCGGCTGAAGCTTTCTTT. Translated, it gives CASSLVEGPAEAFF.

This clone showed up just a few times. The chain has TRBV25-1 and TRBJ2-3; 9 bases match TRBD2. The CDR3 length is 14 residues. Germline CDR1 reads MGHDK; CDR2 reads SYGVNS. V lost 7 bases to trimming and J lost 4 bases; unmatched junction nucleotides: 6. The CDR3 loop reads CASNMAGGSDTQYF. CDR3 DNA sequence: TGTGCCAGCAATATGGCGGGAGGGTCAGATACGCAGTATTTT.

The chain uses TRBV19 and TRBJ2-3; 8 positions match TRBD2. Germline CDR1 reads LNHDA; CDR2 reads SQIVND (reference sequence). This CDR3 spans 17 amino acids. Trimming took 6 bases from V and 3 from J; bases not matched to a gene: 14. The chain's CDR3 is CASRKAGVADGTDTQYF. DNA of the CDR3: TGTGCCAGTAGGAAAGCGGGAGTTGCGGATGGTACAGATACGCAGTATTTT.

This clone showed up just once. A junction end diverges from the germline sequence, so it may reflect a read error. This sequence joins TRBV7-7 and TRBJ2-5; 8 bases are shared with TRBD1. CDR3 size: 14 residues. The germline gives CDR1 SSHAT, CDR2 FNYEAQ (reference sequence). Written as DNA, the CDR3 is TGTGCTAGCAGCTCGACAGGGGCCAAGCAGACCCAGTACTTC. Translated, it gives CASSSTGAKQTQYF.

This sequence joins TRBV28 and TRBJ2-5; 9 bases match TRBD1. Trimming at V came to 0 bases and at J to 2 bases, leaving 1 base not matched to a gene. This CDR3 has 15 residues. Germline CDR1 reads MDHEN; CDR2 reads SYDVKM. The CDR3 region is CASSLWTGGQETQYF. The CDR3 DNA is TGTGCCAGCAGTTTATGGACAGGGGGACAAGAGACCCAGTACTTC.

The genes are TRBV6-6 and TRBJ1-1, with TRBD1 matching over 9 bases. CDR3 size: 14 residues. Germline V gene sequence: CDR1 MNHNY, CDR2 SVGAGI (reference sequence). V gave up 5 bases and J gave up 3 bases; unmatched junction bases: 4. As DNA, the CDR3 is TGTGCCAGCAGTCGACAGGGGGAAGACACTGAAGCTTTCTTT. Protein product: CASSRQGEDTEAFF.

This chain links TRBV2 with TRBJ1-1; TRBD1 matches at 10 bases. The CDR3 has 16 residues. The V segment lost 6 bases and the J segment 8 bases; nucleotides outside the gene matches: 15. Germline V gives CDR1 SNHLY, CDR2 FYNNEI. The CDR3 is CASRYRQGAYFTEAFF. DNA of the CDR3: TGTGCCAGCAGGTATAGACAGGGGGCGTATTTTACGGAAGCTTTCTTT.

This clone was counted a single time. The chain couples TRBV5-1 to TRBJ2-2; D may be TRBD2 (5 bases). Looked up from germline, CDR1 is SGHRS and CDR2 is YFSETQ. The CDR3 totals 14 residues. The germline V and J ends were trimmed by 2 bases and 4 bases, with 9 bases remaining between them. The CDR3 here is CASSFGVTTGELFF. The CDR3 DNA sequence: TGCGCCAGCAGCTTCGGGGTGACCACCGGGGAGCTGTTTTTT.

The chain couples TRBV27 to TRBJ1-1; 7 nucleotides match TRBD1. This CDR3 has 14 residues. Germline V gene data show CDR1 as MNHEY and CDR2 as SMNVEV (reference sequence). V dropped 5 bases and J dropped 2; count of bases not matched to a gene: 5. Here the CDR3 reads CASSQRQGNTEAFF. CDR3 sequence (DNA): TGTGCCAGCAGTCAAAGACAGGGTAACACTGAAGCTTTCTTT.

This chain links TRBV7-2 with TRBJ2-5; 8 nucleotides agree with TRBD1. The CDR3 runs 15 residues. Germline assignment: CDR1 SGHTA and CDR2 FQGNSA. V dropped 5 bases and J dropped 7; count of bases not matched to a gene: 12. This chain's CDR3 is CASSPGPNQGATQYF. Written as DNA, the CDR3 is TGTGCCAGCAGCCCTGGACCCAATCAGGGGGCGACCCAGTACTTC.

The chain joins TRBV18 to TRBJ2-5, with a weak D call TRBD2 (6 bases). V was clipped by 3 bases and J by 3 bases, with 8 bases between them. The CDR3 is 13 amino acids. Germline V gene lookup returns CDR1 KGHSH and CDR2 LQKENI. The CDR3 loop is CASSPPGEETQYF. In nucleotides, the CDR3 is TGTGCCAGCTCACCGCCGGGGGAAGAGACCCAGTACTTC. Full variable domain (remainder filled in from reference TRBV18 and TRBJ2-5): NAGVMQNPRHLVRRRGQEARLRCSPMKGHSHVYWYRQLPEEGLKFMVYLQKENIIDESGMPKERFSAEFPKEGPSILRIQQVVRGDSAAYFCASSPPGEETQYFGPGTRLLVL.

CDR3 residues: CASRDQGATYEQYF. CDR3 DNA: TGTGCCAGCAGGGACCAGGGGGCGACCTACGAGCAGTACTTC. The V gene is TRBV6-5, the J gene TRBJ2-7; the match to TRBD1 covers 8 bases. The junction had 6 bases not matched to a gene; V was cut back by 6 bases and J by 2 bases. Germline V lookup: CDR1 MNHEY, CDR2 SVGAGI. The CDR3 has 14 amino acids.

The genes are TRBV5-1 and TRBJ1-1; tentative D call: TRBD1 (5 bases). Germline loops: CDR1 SGHRS, CDR2 YFSETQ. The CDR3 length is 14 residues. The V end lost 2 bases, the J end lost 5 bases, and 13 bases lay between the germline ends. The CDR3 region is CASSFQGGETEAFF. The CDR3 region has the DNA TGCGCCAGCAGCTTCCAGGGAGGCGAGACTGAAGCTTTCTTT. The whole variable domain, remainder taken from reference TRBV5-1 and TRBJ1-1, is KAGVTQTPRYLIKTRGQQVTLSCSPISGHRSVSWYQQTPGQGLQFLFEYFSETQRNKGNFPGRFSGRQFSNSRSEMNVSTLELGDSALYLCASSFQGGETEAFFGQGTRLTVV.

This rearrangement joins TRBV7-2 to TRBJ1-5; TRBD1 might be the D (5 bases). Per germline, CDR1 SGHTA and CDR2 FQGNSA. The V and J ends lost 1 base and 3 bases respectively, with 7 bases between them. The CDR3 extends over 14 amino acids. In nucleotides, the CDR3 is TGTGCCAGCAGCTTAGACAGGCACAATCAGCCCCAGCATTTT. It translates to CASSLDRHNQPQHF. The complete variable domain, with remaining parts taken from reference TRBV7-2 and TRBJ1-5, reads GAGVSQSPSNKVTEKGKDVELRCDPISGHTALYWYRQSLGQGLEFLIYFQGNSAPDKSGLPSDRFSAERTGGSVSTLTIQRTQQEDSAVYLCASSLDRHNQPQHFGDGTRLSIL.

The rearrangement joins TRBV28 to TRBJ2-7; 12 bases fit TRBD2. The CDR3 contains 16 residues. Germline CDR1 is MDHEN and CDR2 is SYDVKM. The J segment lost 3 bases and the V segment lost 3 bases, leaving 6 bases of the junction unmatched. Here the CDR3 DNA reads TGTGCCAGCAGTTTCCTACTAGCGGGAGGCCTCTACGAGCAGTACTTC. Encoded protein: CASSFLLAGGLYEQYF.

The J gene is TRBJ1-4, the V gene TRBV4-1; D is unresolved. CDR1 and CDR2 (germline): MGHRA, YSYEKL. V was cut by 6 bases and J by 0 bases, with 8 bases left in between. This CDR3 region has 14 residues. The DNA of the CDR3 is TGCGCCAGCAGAGGAGTTGCAACTAATGAAAAACTGTTTTTT. Its translation is CASRGVATNEKLFF.

The chain uses TRBV2 and TRBJ2-1, with 9 bases matching TRBD2. The length of the CDR3 is 17 residues. V shed 4 bases and J 2 bases; nucleotides not matched to a gene: 9. The germline V gene has CDR1 SNHLY and CDR2 FYNNEI. Here the CDR3 DNA reads TGTGCCAGCAGTGCCCGACTAGCGGTCGGGCCCTACAATGAGCAGTTCTTC. Encoded protein: CASSARLAVGPYNEQFF.

This chain joins TRBV24-1 and TRBJ2-5; 7 nucleotides align to TRBD1. The CDR3 totals 15 residues. J lost 2 bases, V lost 3 bases, and 5 bases had no gene match. Germline values: CDR1 KGHDR, CDR2 SFDVKD. The chain's CDR3 is CATSDPGTEQETQYF. CDR3 DNA sequence: TGTGCCACCAGTGATCCCGGGACAGAGCAAGAGACCCAGTACTTC.

The chain links TRBV27 to TRBJ2-5, with 7 bases identical to TRBD1. Germline trimming cut 6 bases from V and 2 bases from J; bases unmatched to any gene: 3. The CDR3 has 13 residues. CDR1 MNHEY and CDR2 SMNVEV come from the germline V gene (reference sequence). The CDR3 region is CASRGRGQETQYF. CDR3 DNA sequence: TGTGCCAGCAGGGGCAGGGGGCAAGAGACCCAGTACTTC.